This record looks at one T cell receptor beta chain sequence and its context. This sample is drawn from a study of blood T cell repertoires in COVID-19. For the study at large: PBMCs, B-cell-depleted T cells, or T cells were the source of the cDNA or gDNA that made up the material.

Per the original methods: Amplification from reference gene primers served as the basis for estimated nucleated cell counts. Sequencing was performed with immunoSEQ multiplex PCR; in TCRdb, only in-frame clones are kept and a portion is missing. D and trimming were read from the DNA, whereas the V and J calls and clone size are those reported in that table. This table holds around 160,000 clones, 82% found once. CDR3 length: 16 residues. Deletions cut 6 bases from V and 0 bases from J, with 15 bases between. Germline values: CDR1 MRHNA, CDR2 SNTAGT. V gene TRBV6-4 combines with J gene TRBJ2-1; D may be TRBD2 (6 bases). Sequenced input: peripheral blood. The TCR originated in a human donor with acute or convalescent COVID-19. The donor label of this sample is uncertain. The CDR3 protein is CASSAHGRSSYNEQFF. CDR3 coding DNA: TGTGCCAGCAGCGCCCACGGGAGAAGCTCCTACAATGAGCAGTTCTTC.